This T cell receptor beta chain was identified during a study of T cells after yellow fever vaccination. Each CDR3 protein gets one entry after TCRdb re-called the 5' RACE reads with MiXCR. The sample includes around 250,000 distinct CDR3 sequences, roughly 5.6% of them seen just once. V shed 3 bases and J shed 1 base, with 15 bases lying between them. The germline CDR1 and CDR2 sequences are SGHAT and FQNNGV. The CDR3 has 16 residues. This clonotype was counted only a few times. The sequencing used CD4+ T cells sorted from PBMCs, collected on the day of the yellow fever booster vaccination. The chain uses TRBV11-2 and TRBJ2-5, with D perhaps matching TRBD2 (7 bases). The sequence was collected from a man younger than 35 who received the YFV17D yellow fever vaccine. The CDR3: CASSFWAGAAQETQYF. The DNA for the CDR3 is TGTGCCAGCAGCTTCTGGGCGGGGGCCGCCCAAGAGACCCAGTACTTC.